Listed here is a single TCR beta chain. Its antigen is still unknown. The study ran its PCR with 60 Vbeta and 13 Jbeta primers. The repertoire was sequenced with immunoSEQ multiplex PCR; TCRdb's copy has only in-frame clones and lacks some. Found here are tens of thousands of clones; the top ten clones hold 3.8%. The CDR3 totals 14 residues. The ends lost 6 bases at V and 7 bases at J; junction bases unmatched: 5. The germline V gene has CDR1 SGHNT and CDR2 YYREEE (reference sequence). This entry is derived from a study of cytomegalovirus exposure and HLA in healthy donors. Findings of the study overall: An analysis that came later showed most CMV-associated TCR beta chains appearing HLA-restricted.

The gene calls are TRBV5-4 and TRBJ1-6; TRBD1 aligns across 9 bases. This TCR was sampled from a female donor in good health and CMV-seropositive. The sequenced sample consisted of PBMCs. The CDR3 sequence: CASTPDRGNSPLHF. The CDR3 coding sequence is TGTGCCAGCACGCCGGACAGGGGAAATTCACCCCTCCACTTT.